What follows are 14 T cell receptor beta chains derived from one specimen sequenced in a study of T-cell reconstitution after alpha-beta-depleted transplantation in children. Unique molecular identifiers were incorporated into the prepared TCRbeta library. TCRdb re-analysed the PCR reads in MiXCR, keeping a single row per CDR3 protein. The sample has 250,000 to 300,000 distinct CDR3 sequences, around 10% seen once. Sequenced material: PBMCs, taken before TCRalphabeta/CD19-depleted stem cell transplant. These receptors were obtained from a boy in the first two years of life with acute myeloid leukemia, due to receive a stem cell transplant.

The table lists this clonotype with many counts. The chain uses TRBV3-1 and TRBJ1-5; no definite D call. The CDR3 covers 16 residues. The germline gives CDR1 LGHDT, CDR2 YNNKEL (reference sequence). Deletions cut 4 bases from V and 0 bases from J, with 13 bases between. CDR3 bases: TGTGCCAGCAGCCTCGGCCCTCCCTATAGCAATCAGCCCCAGCATTTT. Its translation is CASSLGPPYSNQPQHF.

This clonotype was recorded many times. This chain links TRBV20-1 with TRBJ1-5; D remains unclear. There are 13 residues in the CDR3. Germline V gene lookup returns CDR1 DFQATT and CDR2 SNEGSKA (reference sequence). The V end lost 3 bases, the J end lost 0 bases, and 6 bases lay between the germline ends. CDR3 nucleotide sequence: TGCAGTGCTAGGGGCTATAGCAATCAGCCCCAGCATTTT. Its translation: CSARGYSNQPQHF.

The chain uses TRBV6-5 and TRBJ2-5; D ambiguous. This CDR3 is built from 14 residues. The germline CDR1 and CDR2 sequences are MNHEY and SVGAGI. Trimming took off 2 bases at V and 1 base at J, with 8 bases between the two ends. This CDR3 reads CASSYTRSQETQYF. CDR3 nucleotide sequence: TGTGCCAGCAGTTACACCCGCTCCCAAGAGACCCAGTACTTC.

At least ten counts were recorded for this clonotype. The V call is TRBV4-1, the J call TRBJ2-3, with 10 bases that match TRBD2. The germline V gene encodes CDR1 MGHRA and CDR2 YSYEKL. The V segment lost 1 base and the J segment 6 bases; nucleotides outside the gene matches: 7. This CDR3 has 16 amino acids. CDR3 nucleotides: TGCGCCAGCAGCCAAGGCCTCACTAGCGGGGTCGATACGCAGTATTTT. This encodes CASSQGLTSGVDTQYF.

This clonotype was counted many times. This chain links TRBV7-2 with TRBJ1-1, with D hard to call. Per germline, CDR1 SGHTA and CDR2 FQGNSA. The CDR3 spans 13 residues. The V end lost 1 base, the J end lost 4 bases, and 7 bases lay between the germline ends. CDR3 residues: CASSLEVGTEAFF. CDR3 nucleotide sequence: TGTGCCAGCAGCTTAGAGGTCGGCACTGAAGCTTTCTTT.

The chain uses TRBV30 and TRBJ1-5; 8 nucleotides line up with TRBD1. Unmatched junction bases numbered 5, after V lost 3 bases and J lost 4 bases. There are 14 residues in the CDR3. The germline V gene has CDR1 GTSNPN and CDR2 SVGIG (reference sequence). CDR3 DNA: TGTGCCTGGAGGGACAGGGCCACTAATCAGCCCCAGCATTTT. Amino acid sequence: CAWRDRATNQPQHF.

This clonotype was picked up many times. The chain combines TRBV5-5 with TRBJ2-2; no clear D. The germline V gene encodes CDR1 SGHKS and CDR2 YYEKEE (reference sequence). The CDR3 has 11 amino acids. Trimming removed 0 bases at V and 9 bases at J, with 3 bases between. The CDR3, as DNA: TGTGCCAGCAGCTTGGGCTGGGAGCTGTTTTTT. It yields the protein CASSLGWELFF.

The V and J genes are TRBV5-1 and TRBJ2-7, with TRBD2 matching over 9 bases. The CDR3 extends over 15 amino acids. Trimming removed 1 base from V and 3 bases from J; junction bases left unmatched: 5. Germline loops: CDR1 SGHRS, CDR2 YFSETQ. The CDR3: CASSLIAGGHYEQYF. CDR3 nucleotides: TGCGCCAGCAGCTTGATTGCGGGGGGGCACTACGAGCAGTACTTC.

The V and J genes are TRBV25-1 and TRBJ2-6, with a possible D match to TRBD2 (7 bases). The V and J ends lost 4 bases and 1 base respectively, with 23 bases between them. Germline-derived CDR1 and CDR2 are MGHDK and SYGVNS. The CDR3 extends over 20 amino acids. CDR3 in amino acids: CASSGLPGRTAASGANVLTF. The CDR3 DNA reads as TGTGCCAGCAGTGGTTTACCCGGGAGGACAGCCGCATCTGGGGCCAACGTCCTGACTTTC.

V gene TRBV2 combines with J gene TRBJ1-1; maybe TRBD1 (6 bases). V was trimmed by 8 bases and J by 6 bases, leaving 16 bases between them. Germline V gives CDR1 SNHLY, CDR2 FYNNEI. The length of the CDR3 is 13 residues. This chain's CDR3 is CASQTGPTAEAFF. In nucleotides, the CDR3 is TGTGCCAGCCAGACAGGACCAACGGCTGAAGCTTTCTTT.

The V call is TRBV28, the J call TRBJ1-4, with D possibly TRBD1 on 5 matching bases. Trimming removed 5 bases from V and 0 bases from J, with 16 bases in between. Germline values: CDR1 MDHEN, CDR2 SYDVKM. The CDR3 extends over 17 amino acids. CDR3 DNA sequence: TGTGCCAGCAGTGCGGGGGGTTTTGTCGCAACTAATGAAAAACTGTTTTTT. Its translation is CASSAGGFVATNEKLFF.

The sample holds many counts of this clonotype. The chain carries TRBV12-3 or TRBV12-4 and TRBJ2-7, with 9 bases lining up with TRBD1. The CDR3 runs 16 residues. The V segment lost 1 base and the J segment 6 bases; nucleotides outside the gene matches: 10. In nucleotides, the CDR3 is TGTGCCAGCAGTTTAGGATCGGGACAGGGAAAGTTCGAGCAGTACTTC. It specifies CASSLGSGQGKFEQYF.

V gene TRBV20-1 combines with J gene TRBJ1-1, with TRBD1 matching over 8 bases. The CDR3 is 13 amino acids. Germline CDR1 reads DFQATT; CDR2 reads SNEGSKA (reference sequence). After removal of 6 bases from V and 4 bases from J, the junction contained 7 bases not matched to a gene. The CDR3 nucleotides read TGCAGTGCCCCAGGGGGCGGAGGCACTGAAGCTTTCTTT. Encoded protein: CSAPGGGGTEAFF.

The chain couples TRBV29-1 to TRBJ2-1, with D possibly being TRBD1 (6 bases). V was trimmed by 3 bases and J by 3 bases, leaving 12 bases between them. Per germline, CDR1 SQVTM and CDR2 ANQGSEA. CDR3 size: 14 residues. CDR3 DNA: TGCAGCGTTGATATCCCAGGGGACTACAATGAGCAGTTCTTC. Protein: CSVDIPGDYNEQFF.